The present entry profiles one T cell receptor beta chain with its context. This sample is drawn from a study of blood T cell repertoires in COVID-19. At the level of the study: The United States, Italy and Spain supplied acute and convalescent COVID-19 samples.

V was pared by 5 bases and J by 1 base, with 11 bases of the junction left unmatched. Germline CDR1 MNHNY, CDR2 SVGAGI (reference sequence). This CDR3 contains 18 residues. Sequencing was performed with immunoSEQ multiplex PCR; in TCRdb, only in-frame clones are kept and a portion is missing. The sample holds 90,000 to 100,000 clones, 65% to 90% seen once. This clonotype originated in a man aged 80 or over with acute or convalescent COVID-19. The source material was peripheral blood. V and J are TRBV6-6 and TRBJ2-1; 10 bases map to TRBD2. CDR3 nucleotides: TGTGCCAGCAGTCCGATAAGCGGGAGGGCCGCGTCCTACAATGAGCAGTTCTTC. Its translation: CASSPISGRAASYNEQFF.